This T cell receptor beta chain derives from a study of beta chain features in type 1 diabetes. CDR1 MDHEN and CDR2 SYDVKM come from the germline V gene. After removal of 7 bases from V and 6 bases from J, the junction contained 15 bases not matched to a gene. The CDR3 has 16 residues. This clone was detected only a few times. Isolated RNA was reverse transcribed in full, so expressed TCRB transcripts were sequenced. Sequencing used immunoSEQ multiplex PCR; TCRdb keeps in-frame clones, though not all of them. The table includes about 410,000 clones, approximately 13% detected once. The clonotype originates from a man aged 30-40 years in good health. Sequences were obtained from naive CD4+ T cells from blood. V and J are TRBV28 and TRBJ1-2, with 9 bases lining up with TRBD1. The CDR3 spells CASTLGGPRTGDGYTF. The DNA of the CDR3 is TGTGCCAGCACCCTAGGGGGCCCTAGGACAGGGGATGGCTACACCTTC.